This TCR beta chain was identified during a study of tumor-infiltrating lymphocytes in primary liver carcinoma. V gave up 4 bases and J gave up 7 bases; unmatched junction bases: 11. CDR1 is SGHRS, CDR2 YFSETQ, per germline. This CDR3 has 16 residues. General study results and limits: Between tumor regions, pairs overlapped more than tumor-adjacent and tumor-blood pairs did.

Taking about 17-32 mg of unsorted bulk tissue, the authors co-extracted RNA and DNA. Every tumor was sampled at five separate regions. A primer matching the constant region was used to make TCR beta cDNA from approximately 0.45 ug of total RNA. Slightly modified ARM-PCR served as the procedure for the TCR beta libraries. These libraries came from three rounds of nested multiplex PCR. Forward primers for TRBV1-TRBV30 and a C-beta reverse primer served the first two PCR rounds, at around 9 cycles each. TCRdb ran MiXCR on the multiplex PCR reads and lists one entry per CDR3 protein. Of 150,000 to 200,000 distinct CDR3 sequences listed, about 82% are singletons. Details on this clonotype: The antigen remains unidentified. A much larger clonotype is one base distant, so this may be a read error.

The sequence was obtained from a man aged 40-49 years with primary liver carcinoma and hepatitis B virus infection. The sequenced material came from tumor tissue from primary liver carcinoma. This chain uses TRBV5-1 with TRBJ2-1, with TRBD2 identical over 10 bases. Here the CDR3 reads CASSTLGLAAANEQFF. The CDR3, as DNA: TGCGCCAGCAGCACGCTCGGACTAGCGGCAGCAAATGAGCAGTTCTTC.